The present entry profiles one T cell receptor (beta chain) with its context. This entry is derived from a study of control samples from healthy donors and cancer patients. Generated by immunoSEQ multiplex PCR, the TCRdb table keeps only in-frame clones and is missing some. The repertoire includes over 150,000 clones, about 91% of them detected once, and approximately 2% sits in the top ten. The V gene lost 1 base and the J gene lost 0 bases, with 12 bases spanning the gap. The CDR3 totals 17 residues. CDR1 and CDR2 (germline): KGHSH, LQKENI. The specimen sequenced was blood. The chain is built from TRBV18 and TRBJ1-4; D call uncertain. The receptor comes from a woman in her thirties or forties in good health. CDR3 coding DNA: TGTGCCAGCTCACCACAATACAGCGGGGCAACTAATGAAAAACTGTTTTTT. Its translation: CASSPQYSGATNEKLFF.